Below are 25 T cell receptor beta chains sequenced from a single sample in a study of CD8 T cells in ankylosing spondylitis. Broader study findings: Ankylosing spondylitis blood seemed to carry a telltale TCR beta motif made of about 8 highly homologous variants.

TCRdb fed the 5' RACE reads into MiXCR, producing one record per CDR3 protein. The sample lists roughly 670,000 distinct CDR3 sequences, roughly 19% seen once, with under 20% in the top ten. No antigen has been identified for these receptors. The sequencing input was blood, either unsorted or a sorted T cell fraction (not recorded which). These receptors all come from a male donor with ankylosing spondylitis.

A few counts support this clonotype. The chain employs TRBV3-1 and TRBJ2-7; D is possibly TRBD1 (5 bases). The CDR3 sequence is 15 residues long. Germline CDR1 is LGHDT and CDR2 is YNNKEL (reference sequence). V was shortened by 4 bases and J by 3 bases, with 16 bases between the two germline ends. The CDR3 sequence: CASSPSRGAVYEQYF. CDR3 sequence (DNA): TGTGCCAGCAGCCCCAGTAGGGGTGCTGTCTACGAGCAGTACTTC.

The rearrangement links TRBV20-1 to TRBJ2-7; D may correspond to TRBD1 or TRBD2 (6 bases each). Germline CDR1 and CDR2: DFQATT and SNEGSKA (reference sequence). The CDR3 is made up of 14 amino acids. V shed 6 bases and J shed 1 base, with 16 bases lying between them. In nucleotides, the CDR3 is TGCAGTGCCGCGGGACACCGTACATCCTACGAGCAGTACTTC. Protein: CSAAGHRTSYEQYF.

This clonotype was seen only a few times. CDR3 residues: CASSLRKGSGGYTF. The CDR3 DNA reads as TGTGCCAGCAGCTTGAGGAAGGGCTCAGGTGGCTACACCTTC. The chain combines TRBV5-6 with TRBJ1-2, with D hard to call. The CDR3 sequence is 14 residues long. CDR1 and CDR2 from the germline V gene are SGHDT and YYEEEE. The V gene lost 1 base and the J gene lost 7 bases, with 14 bases spanning the gap.

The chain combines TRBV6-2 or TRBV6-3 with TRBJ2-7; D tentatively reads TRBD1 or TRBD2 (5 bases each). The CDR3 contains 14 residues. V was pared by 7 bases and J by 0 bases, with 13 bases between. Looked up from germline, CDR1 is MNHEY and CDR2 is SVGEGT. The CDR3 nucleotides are TGTGCCAGCACCCTAGGGACCGTCTCCTACGAGCAGTACTTC. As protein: CASTLGTVSYEQYF.

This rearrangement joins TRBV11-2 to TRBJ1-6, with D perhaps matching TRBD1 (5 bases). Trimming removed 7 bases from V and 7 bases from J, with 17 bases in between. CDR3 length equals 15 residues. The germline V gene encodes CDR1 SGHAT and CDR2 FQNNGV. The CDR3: CASMAQGVWNSPLHF. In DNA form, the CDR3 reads TGTGCCAGCATGGCCCAGGGAGTCTGGAATTCACCCCTCCACTTT.

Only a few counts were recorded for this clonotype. In nucleotides, the CDR3 is TGTGCCAGCAGCGGTGGACTAGCGGGCAATGAGCAGTTCTTC. This sequence encodes CASSGGLAGNEQFF. This chain links TRBV7-9 with TRBJ2-1, with 11 nucleotides matching TRBD2. The germline V gene encodes CDR1 SEHNR and CDR2 FQNEAQ (reference sequence). CDR3 size: 14 residues. V shed 5 bases and J 6 bases; nucleotides not matched to a gene: 3.

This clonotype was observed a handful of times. As DNA, the CDR3 is TGTGCCAGCAGTTTACGCCAGACAGGGGACGAGCAGTACTTC. Its protein product is CASSLRQTGDEQYF. This chain joins TRBV28 and TRBJ2-7, with TRBD1 identical over 8 bases. The ends lost 2 bases at V and 5 bases at J; junction bases unmatched: 5. Germline V gives CDR1 MDHEN, CDR2 SYDVKM. This CDR3 contains 14 residues.

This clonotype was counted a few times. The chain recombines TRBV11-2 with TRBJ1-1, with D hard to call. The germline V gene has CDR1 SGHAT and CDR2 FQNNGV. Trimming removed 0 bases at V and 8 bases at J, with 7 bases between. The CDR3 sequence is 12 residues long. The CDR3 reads CASSLDSREAFF. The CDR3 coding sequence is TGTGCCAGCAGCTTAGATTCCCGAGAAGCTTTCTTT. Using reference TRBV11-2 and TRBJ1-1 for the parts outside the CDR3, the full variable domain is EAGVAQSPRYKIIEKRQSVAFWCNPISGHATLYWYQQILGQGPKLLIQFQNNGVVDDSQLPKDRFSAERLKGVDSTLKIQPAKLEDSAVYLCASSLDSREAFFGQGTRLTVV.

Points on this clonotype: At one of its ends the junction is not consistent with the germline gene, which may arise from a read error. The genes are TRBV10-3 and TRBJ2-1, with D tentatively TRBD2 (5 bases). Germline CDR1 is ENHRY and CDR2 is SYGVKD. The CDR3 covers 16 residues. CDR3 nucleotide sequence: TGTGCCATCAGTGAGTCCGGGGTCTATACCTACAATGAGCATTTCTTC. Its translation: CAISESGVYTYNEHFF.

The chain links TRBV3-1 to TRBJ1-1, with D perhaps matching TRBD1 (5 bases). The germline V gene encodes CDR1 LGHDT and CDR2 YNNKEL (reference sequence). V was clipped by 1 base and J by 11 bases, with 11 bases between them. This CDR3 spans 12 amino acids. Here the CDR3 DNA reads TGTGCCAGCAGCCAAGCAGGGACCGGGGCTTTCTTT. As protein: CASSQAGTGAFF.

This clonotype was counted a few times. CDR3 nucleotide sequence: TGTGCCAGTAGTATTGGGTTTGGCAGCTCTAGGGATGAGCAGTTCTTC. This sequence encodes CASSIGFGSSRDEQFF. J is TRBJ2-1 and V is TRBV19; D call uncertain. The V end was cut by 3 bases, the J end by 8 bases, with 20 bases between. The CDR3 extends over 16 amino acids. CDR1 is LNHDA and CDR2 is SQIVND in the germline V gene (reference sequence).

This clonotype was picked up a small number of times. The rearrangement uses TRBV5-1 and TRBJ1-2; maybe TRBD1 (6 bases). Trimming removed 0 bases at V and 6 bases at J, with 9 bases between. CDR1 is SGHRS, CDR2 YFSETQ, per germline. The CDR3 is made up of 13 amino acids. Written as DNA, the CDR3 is TGCGCCAGCAGCTTGGTCTCAGGGGATGGCTACACCTTC. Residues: CASSLVSGDGYTF.

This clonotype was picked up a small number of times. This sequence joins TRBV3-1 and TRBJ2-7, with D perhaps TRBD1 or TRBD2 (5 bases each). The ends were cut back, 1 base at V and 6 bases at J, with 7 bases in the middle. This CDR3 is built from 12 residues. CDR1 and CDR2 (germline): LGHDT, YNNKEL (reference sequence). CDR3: CASSQGGGEQYF. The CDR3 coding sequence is TGTGCCAGCAGCCAAGGTGGGGGCGAGCAGTACTTC.

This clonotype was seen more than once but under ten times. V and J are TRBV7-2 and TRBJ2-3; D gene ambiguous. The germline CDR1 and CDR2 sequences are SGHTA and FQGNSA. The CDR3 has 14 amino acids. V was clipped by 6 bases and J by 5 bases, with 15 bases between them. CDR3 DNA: TGTGCCAGCAGACCAGGACGGCTAGGAGATACGCAGTATTTT. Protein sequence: CASRPGRLGDTQYF.

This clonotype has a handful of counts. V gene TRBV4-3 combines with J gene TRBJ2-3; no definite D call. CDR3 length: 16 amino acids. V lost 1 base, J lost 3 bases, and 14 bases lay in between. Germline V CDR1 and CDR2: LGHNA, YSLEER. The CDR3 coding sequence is TGCGCCAGCAGCCAAGCTCTTAGCACTACAACAGATACGCAGTATTTT. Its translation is CASSQALSTTTDTQYF.

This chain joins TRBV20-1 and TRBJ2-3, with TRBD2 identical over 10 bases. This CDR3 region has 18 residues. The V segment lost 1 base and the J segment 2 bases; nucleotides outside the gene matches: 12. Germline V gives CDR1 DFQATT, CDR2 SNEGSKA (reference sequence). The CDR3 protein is CSARGLGLAGANTDTQYF. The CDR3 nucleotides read TGCAGTGCTAGAGGATTGGGCCTAGCGGGAGCCAACACAGATACGCAGTATTTT.

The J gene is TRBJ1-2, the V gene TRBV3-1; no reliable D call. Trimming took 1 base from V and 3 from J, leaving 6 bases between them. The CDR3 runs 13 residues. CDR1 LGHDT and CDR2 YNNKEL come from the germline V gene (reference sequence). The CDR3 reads CASSQGQHYGYTF. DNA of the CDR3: TGTGCCAGCAGCCAAGGGCAGCACTATGGCTACACCTTC.

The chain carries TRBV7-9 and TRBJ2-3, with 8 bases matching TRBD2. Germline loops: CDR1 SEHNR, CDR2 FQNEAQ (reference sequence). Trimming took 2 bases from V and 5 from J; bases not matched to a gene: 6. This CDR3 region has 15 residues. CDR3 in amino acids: CASSLWPGGRDTQYF. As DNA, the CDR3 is TGTGCCAGCAGCTTATGGCCGGGGGGGCGAGATACGCAGTATTTT.

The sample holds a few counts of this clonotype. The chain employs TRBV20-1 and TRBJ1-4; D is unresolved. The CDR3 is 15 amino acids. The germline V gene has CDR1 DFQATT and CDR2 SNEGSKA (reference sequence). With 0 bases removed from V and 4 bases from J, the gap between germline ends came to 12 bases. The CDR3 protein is CSARDIGISNEKLFF. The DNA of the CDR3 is TGCAGTGCTAGAGATATAGGGATTAGTAATGAAAAACTGTTTTTT.

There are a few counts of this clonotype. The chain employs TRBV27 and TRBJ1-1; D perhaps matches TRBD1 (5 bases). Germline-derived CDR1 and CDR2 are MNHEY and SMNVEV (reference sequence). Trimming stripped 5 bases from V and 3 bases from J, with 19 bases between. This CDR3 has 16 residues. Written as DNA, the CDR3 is TGTGCCAGCAGTCACCTATATGGGGGTAGGGACACTGAAGCTTTCTTT. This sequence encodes CASSHLYGGRDTEAFF.

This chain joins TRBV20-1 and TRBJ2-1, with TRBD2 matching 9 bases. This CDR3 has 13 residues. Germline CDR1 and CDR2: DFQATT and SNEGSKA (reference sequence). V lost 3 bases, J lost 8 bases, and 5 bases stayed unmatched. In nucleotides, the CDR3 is TGCAGTGCTAGCGGCGGGAGGGCCTATGAGCAGTTCTTC. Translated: CSASGGRAYEQFF.

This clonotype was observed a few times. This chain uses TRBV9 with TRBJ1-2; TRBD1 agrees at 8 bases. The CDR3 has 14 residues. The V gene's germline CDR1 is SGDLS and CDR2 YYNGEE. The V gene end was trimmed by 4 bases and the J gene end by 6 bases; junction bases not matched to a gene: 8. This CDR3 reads CASSSTQGVNGYTF. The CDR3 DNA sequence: TGTGCCAGCAGCTCAACACAGGGGGTCAATGGCTACACCTTC.

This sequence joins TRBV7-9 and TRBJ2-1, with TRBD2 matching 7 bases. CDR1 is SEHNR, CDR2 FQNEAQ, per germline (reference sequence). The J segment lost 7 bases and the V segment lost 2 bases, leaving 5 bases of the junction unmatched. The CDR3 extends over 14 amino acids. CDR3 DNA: TGTGCCAGCAGCTTAACGGGAGGTGTAAATGAGCAGTTCTTC. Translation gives CASSLTGGVNEQFF.

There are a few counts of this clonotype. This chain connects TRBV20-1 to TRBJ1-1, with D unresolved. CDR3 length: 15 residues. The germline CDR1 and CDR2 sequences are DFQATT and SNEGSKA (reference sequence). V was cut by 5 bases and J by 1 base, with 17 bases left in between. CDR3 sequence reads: CSALNMVVPNTEAFF. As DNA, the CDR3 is TGCAGTGCTCTCAACATGGTTGTACCGAACACTGAAGCTTTCTTT.

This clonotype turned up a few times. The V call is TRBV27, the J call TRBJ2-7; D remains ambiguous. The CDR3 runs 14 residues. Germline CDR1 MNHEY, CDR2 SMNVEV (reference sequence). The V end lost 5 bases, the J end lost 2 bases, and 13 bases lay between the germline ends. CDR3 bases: TGTGCCAGCAGTACCTTGACCCCAACCTACGAGCAGTACTTC. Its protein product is CASSTLTPTYEQYF.